The TCR beta chain described here comes from a study of cytomegalovirus exposure and HLA in healthy donors. Findings and caveats of the study: The study listed under 200 cytomegalovirus-associated TCR beta chains.

The PCR had 60 Vbeta and 13 Jbeta primers. Profiling relied on immunoSEQ multiplex PCR, and the TCRdb table lists in-frame clones only, not all of them. Among about 110,000 clones listed, 76% were seen once. In regard to this clone: Antigen specificity is unknown.

The V and J ends lost 0 bases and 0 bases respectively, with 10 bases between them. CDR1 is SGDLS and CDR2 is YYNGEE in the germline V gene. This CDR3 is built from 17 residues. Sequences were obtained from PBMCs. The rearrangement links TRBV9 to TRBJ2-6; D call uncertain. The source is a young man in good health and CMV-seropositive. CDR3 DNA sequence: TGTGCCAGCAGCGTAGCTTTGGAGAGCTCTGGGGCCAACGTCCTGACTTTC. Translation gives CASSVALESSGANVLTF.